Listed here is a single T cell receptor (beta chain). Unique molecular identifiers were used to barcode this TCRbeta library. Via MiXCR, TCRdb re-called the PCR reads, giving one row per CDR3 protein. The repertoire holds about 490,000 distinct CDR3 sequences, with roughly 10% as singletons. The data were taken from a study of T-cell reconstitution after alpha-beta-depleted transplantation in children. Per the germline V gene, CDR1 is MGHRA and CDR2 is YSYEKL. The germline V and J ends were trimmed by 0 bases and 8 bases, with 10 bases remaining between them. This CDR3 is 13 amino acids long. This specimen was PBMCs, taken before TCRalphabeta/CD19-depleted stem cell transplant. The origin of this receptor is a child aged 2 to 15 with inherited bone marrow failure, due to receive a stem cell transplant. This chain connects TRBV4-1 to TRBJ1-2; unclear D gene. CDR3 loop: CASSQEGSNGYTF. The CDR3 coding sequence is TGCGCCAGCAGCCAAGAAGGTAGTAACGGCTACACCTTC.